Below are 27 T cell receptor beta chains sequenced from a single sample in a study of blood T cell repertoires in COVID-19. The method was immunoSEQ multiplex PCR; TCRdb's version includes in-frame clones alone and lacks a portion of them. The sample carries tens of thousands of clones, 85% to 95% recorded once. The sample consisted of peripheral blood. The receptors were gathered from a man aged 45-65 years with acute or convalescent COVID-19.

V is TRBV4-1 and J is TRBJ2-7; 8 nucleotides match TRBD2. The CDR3 consists of 14 residues. The V segment lost 1 base and the J segment 9 bases; nucleotides outside the gene matches: 8. Per germline, CDR1 MGHRA and CDR2 YSYEKL. The CDR3 coding sequence is TGCGCCAGCAGCCAAGGACTAGCGCGGTTCGGGCAGTACTTC. This encodes CASSQGLARFGQYF.

This sequence joins TRBV12-3 or TRBV12-4 and TRBJ1-2; D is undetermined. The V end was cut by 1 base, the J end by 5 bases, with 8 bases between. This CDR3 has 13 residues. The CDR3 DNA reads TGTGCCAGCAGTTTAGAATTCGGTTATGGCTACACCTTC. It encodes CASSLEFGYGYTF.

The V gene is TRBV5-1, the J gene TRBJ2-2, with 14 bases fitting TRBD2. The junction had 5 bases not matched to a gene; V was cut back by 4 bases and J by 0 bases. The CDR3 has 18 amino acids. From germline, CDR1 is SGHRS and CDR2 YFSETQ. CDR3 sequence: CASSPGLAGGPNTGELFF. The DNA of the CDR3 is TGCGCCAGCAGCCCTGGACTAGCGGGGGGACCGAACACCGGGGAGCTGTTTTTT.

The chain uses TRBV10-3 and TRBJ2-4; D is possibly TRBD2 (6 bases). V lost 4 bases and J lost 8, with 9 bases in between. Looked up from germline, CDR1 is ENHRY and CDR2 is SYGVKD. This CDR3 contains 12 residues. Written as DNA, the CDR3 is TGTGCCATCAGTGCTAGCGCGGACATTCAGTACTTC. It translates to CAISASADIQYF.

The chain is built from TRBV18 and TRBJ2-4; 7 bases fit TRBD1. The CDR3 extends over 16 amino acids. Germline-derived CDR1 and CDR2 are KGHSH and LQKENI. The V and J ends lost 5 bases and 0 bases, in that order; junction bases with no gene match: 7. CDR3 residues: CASSGTGVIAKNIQYF. The CDR3, as DNA: TGTGCCAGCTCAGGAACAGGGGTTATAGCCAAAAACATTCAGTACTTC.

This sequence joins TRBV5-6 and TRBJ2-7; possible D gene TRBD2, 6 bases. CDR1 SGHDT and CDR2 YYEEEE come from the germline V gene. The V end lost 0 bases, the J end lost 2 bases, and 15 bases lay between the germline ends. CDR3 length: 16 residues. Written as DNA, the CDR3 is TGTGCCAGCAGCTTGGAATCGGAGGGGCCTCCCTACGAGCAGTACTTC. It encodes CASSLESEGPPYEQYF.

This clone has a single count. The J gene is TRBJ2-2, the V gene TRBV12-3 or TRBV12-4, with D unclear. The CDR3 runs 13 residues. Trimming removed 2 bases from V and 6 bases from J, with 7 bases in between. CDR3 coding DNA: TGTGCCAGCAGTTTACAGTTATCCGGGGAGCTGTTTTTT. As protein: CASSLQLSGELFF.

V usage is TRBV2 and J usage is TRBJ2-5; 11 nucleotides agree with TRBD2. CDR1 and CDR2 (germline): SNHLY, FYNNEI. Trimming removed 7 bases from V and 5 bases from J; junction bases left unmatched: 9. CDR3 size: 15 residues. CDR3 protein: CASNPSGGRGETQYF. CDR3 bases: TGTGCCAGCAACCCTAGCGGGGGGCGGGGGGAGACCCAGTACTTC. The full variable domain, completed using reference TRBV2 and TRBJ2-5, is EPEVTQTPSHQVTQMGQEVILRCVPISNHLYFYWYRQILGQKVEFLVSFYNNEISEKSEIFDDQFSVERPDGSNFTLKIRSTKLEDSAMYFCASNPSGGRGETQYFGPGTRLLVL.

Only one count was recorded for this clone. This chain connects TRBV11-2 to TRBJ1-3; D is uncertain. With 3 bases removed from V and 0 bases from J, the gap between germline ends came to 15 bases. This CDR3 region has 17 residues. The V gene's germline CDR1 is SGHAT and CDR2 FQNNGV. The DNA for the CDR3 is TGTGCCAGCAGCTTCACGTTCCTCGCGAGCTCTGGAAACACCATATATTTT. It is translated as CASSFTFLASSGNTIYF.

This sequence joins TRBV19 and TRBJ1-1; 8 nucleotides align to TRBD1. The CDR3 spans 15 residues. Germline values: CDR1 LNHDA, CDR2 SQIVND (reference sequence). Trimming cost V 7 bases and J 0 bases; bases outside gene matches: 7. CDR3 amino acids: CASKVDRALNTEAFF. The CDR3 DNA reads as TGTGCCAGTAAAGTGGACAGGGCCCTGAACACTGAAGCTTTCTTT.

CDR3 loop: CATSAGDGGYGYTF. CDR3 DNA sequence: TGTGCCACCAGTGCCGGAGACGGAGGGTATGGCTACACCTTC. This chain links TRBV24-1 with TRBJ1-2; D is unresolved. V lost 5 bases to trimming and J lost 5 bases, with 14 bases between them. CDR3 length equals 14 residues. Germline lookup yields CDR1 KGHDR and CDR2 SFDVKD.

This chain uses TRBV5-6 with TRBJ2-4, with 8 bases lining up with TRBD1. This CDR3 is built from 13 residues. J gave up 5 bases and V 3 bases, and 1 base lay outside the gene matches. CDR1 and CDR2 (germline): SGHDT, YYEEEE. Written as DNA, the CDR3 is TGTGCCAGCAGCTCGACAGGGGAAAACATTCAGTACTTC. Translating it yields CASSSTGENIQYF.

The DNA of the CDR3 is TGTGCCTGGAAAGTCAGGGGCGTGGACATTCAGTACTTC. Its protein is CAWKVRGVDIQYF. The J gene is TRBJ2-4, the V gene TRBV30; possibly TRBD1 for D (6 bases). CDR3 length: 13 amino acids. V lost 4 bases to trimming and J lost 8 bases, with 15 bases between them. Germline loops: CDR1 GTSNPN, CDR2 SVGIG (reference sequence).

This rearrangement joins TRBV19 to TRBJ2-7; TRBD1 aligns across 12 bases. Germline CDR1 and CDR2: LNHDA and SQIVND (reference sequence). This CDR3 is built from 13 residues. The junction had 4 bases not matched to a gene; V was cut back by 8 bases and J by 5 bases. CDR3: CASRDRGRNEQYF. Written as DNA, the CDR3 is TGTGCCAGTCGGGACAGGGGGCGAAACGAGCAGTACTTC.

J is TRBJ2-3 and V is TRBV19; D possibly corresponds to TRBD1 (5 bases). The CDR3 runs 15 residues. Trimming removed 4 bases from V and 0 bases from J, with 11 bases in between. Germline V gene data show CDR1 as LNHDA and CDR2 as SQIVND (reference sequence). CDR3 DNA sequence: TGTGCCAGTAGTAACACATGGGGCAGCACAGATACGCAGTATTTT. Translated: CASSNTWGSTDTQYF.

The chain uses TRBV2 and TRBJ2-1; TRBD2 matches 9 bases. The CDR3 extends over 15 amino acids. With 7 bases clipped from V and 2 bases from J, the junction kept 6 bases outside the gene matches. Germline CDR1 is SNHLY and CDR2 is FYNNEI. The CDR3 loop reads CASKAGGSTYNEQFF. CDR3 in DNA: TGTGCCAGCAAAGCGGGGGGATCAACCTACAATGAGCAGTTCTTC.

J is TRBJ2-1 and V is TRBV10-3; 12 positions agree with TRBD2. The germline CDR1 and CDR2 sequences are ENHRY and SYGVKD. The junction had 1 base not matched to a gene; V was cut back by 4 bases and J by 3 bases. The CDR3 is 15 amino acids. The CDR3 nucleotides are TGTGCCATCAGTGGGACTAGCGGGGACTACAATGAGCAGTTCTTC. Encoded protein: CAISGTSGDYNEQFF.

J is TRBJ1-1 and V is TRBV25-1, with D possibly being TRBD1 (5 bases). The CDR3 contains 14 residues. V was trimmed by 6 bases and J by 3 bases, leaving 14 bases between them. Per germline, CDR1 MGHDK and CDR2 SYGVNS. The CDR3 DNA reads TGTGCCAGCAGCTTTTGGGCAGGGCACACTGAAGCTTTCTTT. Its protein product is CASSFWAGHTEAFF.

The V call is TRBV24-1, the J call TRBJ2-5, with TRBD1 matching 7 bases. Germline V gene lookup returns CDR1 KGHDR and CDR2 SFDVKD. The CDR3 extends over 15 amino acids. The V gene end was trimmed by 3 bases and the J gene end by 1 base; junction bases not matched to a gene: 4. The CDR3 sequence: CATSDRQGPQETQYF. The CDR3 region has the DNA TGTGCCACCAGTGATAGACAGGGACCCCAAGAGACCCAGTACTTC.

This sequence joins TRBV30 and TRBJ1-6, with a possible D match to TRBD1 (5 bases). From germline, CDR1 is GTSNPN and CDR2 SVGIG (reference sequence). Trimming stripped 0 bases from V and 12 bases from J, with 12 bases between. The CDR3 has 13 amino acids. The CDR3 nucleotides are TGTGCCTGGAGTGTGGGGGACGGGGGACCCCTCCACTTT. Translation gives CAWSVGDGGPLHF.

The rearrangement links TRBV15 to TRBJ1-2; 7 bases are a match to TRBD1. This CDR3 contains 13 residues. With V trimmed by 0 bases and J by 8 bases, 3 bases remained unmatched. CDR1 and CDR2 (germline): LNHNV, YYDKDF (reference sequence). The CDR3 DNA sequence: TGTGCCACCAGCAGAGAGAGACAGGGCGGCTACACCTTC. It encodes CATSRERQGGYTF. The complete variable domain, with remaining parts taken from reference TRBV15 and TRBJ1-2, reads DAMVIQNPRYQVTQFGKPVTLSCSQTLNHNVMYWYQQKSSQAPKLLFHYYDKDFNNEADTPDNFQSRRPNTSFCFLDIRSPGLGDTAMYLCATSRERQGGYTFGSGTRLTVV.

The V and J genes are TRBV6-4 and TRBJ2-7, with 8 bases lining up with TRBD1. Germline values: CDR1 MRHNA, CDR2 SNTAGT. The CDR3 contains 17 residues. The ends lost 8 bases at V and 3 bases at J; junction bases unmatched: 18. CDR3 amino acids: CASLRGPTRSGIYEQYF. The CDR3 nucleotides read TGTGCCAGCCTCAGGGGGCCGACTAGGTCAGGGATCTACGAGCAGTACTTC.

The chain has TRBV4-1 and TRBJ2-5; D perhaps matches TRBD2 (6 bases). The CDR3 runs to 14 residues. The V gene's germline CDR1 is MGHRA and CDR2 YSYEKL. Trimming pared 0 bases from V and 5 bases from J, leaving 10 bases between. CDR3 DNA sequence: TGCGCCAGCAGCCAAGACGAGGGGAGGGAGACCCAGTACTTC. Residues: CASSQDEGRETQYF.

The chain employs TRBV5-1 and TRBJ2-7; a weak D match, TRBD1 (6 bases). This CDR3 has 16 residues. With 4 bases removed from V and 3 bases from J, the gap between germline ends came to 20 bases. Germline values: CDR1 SGHRS, CDR2 YFSETQ. The CDR3 region is CASSAPAGEMDYEQYF. The CDR3, as DNA: TGCGCCAGCAGCGCCCCGGCAGGGGAGATGGACTACGAGCAGTACTTC. Using reference TRBV5-1 and TRBJ2-7 for the parts outside the CDR3, the full variable domain is KAGVTQTPRYLIKTRGQQVTLSCSPISGHRSVSWYQQTPGQGLQFLFEYFSETQRNKGNFPGRFSGRQFSNSRSEMNVSTLELGDSALYLCASSAPAGEMDYEQYFGPGTRLTVT.

This chain connects TRBV3-1 (or the pseudogene TRBV3-2) to TRBJ2-5, with 11 bases identical to TRBD2. J lost 4 bases, V lost 4 bases, and 8 bases had no gene match. Germline V CDR1 and CDR2: LGHDT, YNNKEL (reference sequence). CDR3 length equals 16 residues. The CDR3 loop reads CASSLIAGGIGETQYF. In nucleotides, the CDR3 is TGTGCCAGCAGCCTAATAGCGGGGGGGATAGGAGAGACCCAGTACTTC.

The chain couples TRBV7-2 to TRBJ1-2; 10 bases fit TRBD1. J lost 6 bases, V lost 0 bases, and 4 bases had no gene match. Germline CDR1 reads SGHTA; CDR2 reads FQGNSA. The CDR3 length is 15 residues. The CDR3 spells CASSLAPDRGHGYTF. The CDR3 DNA is TGTGCCAGCAGCTTAGCGCCTGACAGGGGGCATGGCTACACCTTC.

This chain joins TRBV24-1 and TRBJ2-2; TRBD1 matches 7 bases. The CDR3 consists of 14 residues. Germline V gene lookup returns CDR1 KGHDR and CDR2 SFDVKD. With 9 bases clipped from V and 5 bases from J, the junction kept 8 bases outside the gene matches. In nucleotides, the CDR3 is TGTGCCACCGACGACAGGGCAGAAACCGGGGAGCTGTTTTTT. Its protein product is CATDDRAETGELFF.